This T cell receptor (beta chain) was sequenced for a study of blood T cells in healthy people across ages. General observations from the study: Percentage of naive T cells showed a strong correlation with TCR beta diversity. Across the age range, TCR beta diversity per million T cells fell in a roughly linear way.

Sample-barcoded 5' priming and a J-beta primer mix drove a second PCR of about 7 to 12 cycles. Via MiXCR, TCRdb re-called the 5' RACE reads, giving one row per CDR3 protein. The sample has over a million distinct CDR3 sequences, around 39% seen once. Germline CDR1 reads SQVTM; CDR2 reads ANQGSEA. The V and J ends lost 7 bases and 8 bases, in that order; junction bases with no gene match: 8. The CDR3 has 13 amino acids. This clonotype was seen only a few times. What it recognizes is unknown. The rearrangement links TRBV29-1 to TRBJ2-2; TRBD2 aligns across 9 bases. Material for sequencing was blood. This receptor was taken from a woman under 30 in good health. This CDR3 is CSGGGVLKGELFF. Here the CDR3 DNA reads TGCAGCGGCGGGGGGGTTCTTAAGGGGGAGCTGTTTTTT.